This is a list of T cell receptor beta chains from one sample in a study of STAT3 mutations in large granular lymphocyte leukemia. Profiled with immunoSEQ multiplex PCR; TCRdb holds only in-frame clones, not every one. The table has more than 15,000 clones, around 92% seen once. Material: peripheral blood mononuclear cells. The receptors were gathered from a man in his sixties with T-cell large granular lymphocyte leukemia. Some clones in this sample may be carry-over from other donors' samples. Each CDR3 is given with its conserved first and last residue. Fields, in order: CDR3 protein, CDR3 DNA, clone size, D gene, V gene, J gene. A D gene is named only where the DNA matches it firmly. Not every row has a clone size; where given, it reads once, few, many or a size class.

CASSLSAIGGTGGSPLHF,TGTGCCAGCAGTTTATCGGCTATTGGAGGGACAGGGGGATCACCCCTCCACTTT,-,TRBD1,TRBV27,TRBJ1-6
CASSQDPGTVLMDYGYTF,TGCGCCAGCAGCCAAGATCCAGGGACGGTGTTGATGGACTATGGCTACACCTTC,-,-,TRBV4-1,TRBJ1-2
CASSLEGAGGTDTQYF,TGCGCCAGCAGCTTGGAAGGCGCGGGGGGCACAGATACGCAGTATTTT,-,TRBD2,TRBV5-1,TRBJ2-3
CAISGSGDTQYF,TGTGCCATCAGTGGGAGTGGGGATACGCAGTATTTT,-,-,TRBV10-3,TRBJ2-3
CASSLEIAGGTGGYTF,TGTGCCAGCAGCTTAGAGATAGCAGGGGGCACGGGTGGCTACACCTTC,-,TRBD1,TRBV7-2,TRBJ1-2
CASSSPGRANYGYTF,TGTGCCAGCAGTAGTCCGGGACGGGCTAACTATGGCTACACCTTC,-,-,TRBV6-5,TRBJ1-2
CASSRTERGYGYTF,TGTGCCAGCAGCCGGACAGAACGGGGCTATGGCTACACCTTC,-,-,TRBV7-8,TRBJ1-2
CASSPRQGAFNTGELFF,TGCGCCAGCAGCCCTCGACAGGGGGCGTTTAACACCGGGGAGCTGTTTTTT,-,TRBD1,TRBV4-3,TRBJ2-2
CASSARQGATSRETQYF,TGTGCCAGCAGCGCAAGACAGGGGGCGACTTCTCGAGAGACCCAGTACTTC,-,TRBD1,TRBV9,TRBJ2-5
CASSQGEGEGEQFF,TGTGCCAGCAGCCAGGGGGAGGGCGAAGGTGAGCAGTTCTTC,-,TRBD2,TRBV4-2,TRBJ2-1
CASSGLTQGQPQHF,TGTGCCAGCAGTGGACTTACACAGGGCCAGCCCCAGCATTTT,once,-,TRBV6-1,TRBJ1-5
CASSLGGTGEKLFF,TGTGCCAGCAGTTTAGGAGGGACAGGCGAAAAACTGTTTTTT,-,TRBD1,TRBV28,TRBJ1-4
CAEGGSYNEQFF,TGTGCCGAGGGGGGCTCCTACAATGAGCAGTTCTTC,few,-,TRBV30,TRBJ2-1
CASSGRAYNEQFF,TGTGCCAGCAGCGGGAGGGCATACAATGAGCAGTTCTTC,-,TRBD2,TRBV2,TRBJ2-1
CASSLIQGPNSPLHF,TGTGCCAGCAGCTTAATCCAGGGACCAAATTCACCCCTCCACTTT,-,-,TRBV7-2,TRBJ1-6
CASGLADTQYF,TGTGCTAGTGGTTTAGCAGATACGCAGTATTTT,-,-,TRBV12-5,TRBJ2-3
CASSLEEGEQYF,TGCGCCAGCAGCTTGGAAGAGGGGGAGCAGTACTTC,-,-,TRBV5-1,TRBJ2-7
CASSVGPVTGELFF,TGTGCCAGCAGCGTAGGGCCAGTCACCGGGGAGCTGTTTTTT,-,-,TRBV9,TRBJ2-2
CSVEEVGVYYTF,TGCAGCGTTGAAGAGGTTGGGGTATACTACACCTTC,-,-,TRBV29-1,TRBJ1-2
CAWSVLGSTDTQYF,TGTGCCTGGAGTGTACTTGGCAGCACAGATACGCAGTATTTT,-,-,TRBV30,TRBJ2-3
CASSRGTGDYEQYF,TGTGCCAGCAGCCGGGGGACAGGGGACTACGAGCAGTACTTC,-,TRBD1,TRBV5-4,TRBJ2-7
CASSLYSRDTGELFF,TGTGCCAGTAGTCTATATAGTCGTGACACCGGGGAGCTGTTTTTT,-,-,TRBV19,TRBJ2-2
CASSPGGGAQGYGYTF,TGCGCCAGCAGCCCCGGTGGGGGGGCACAAGGCTATGGCTACACCTTC,-,-,TRBV5-1,TRBJ1-2
CARLRADTGELFF,TGTGCCAGACTACGGGCCGACACCGGGGAGCTGTTTTTT,-,-,TRBV21-1,TRBJ2-2
CASSLPGETQYF,TGCGCCAGCAGCTTACCGGGGGAGACCCAGTACTTC,-,-,TRBV5-1,TRBJ2-5
CACQDRAYEQYF,TGTGCCTGCCAAGACAGGGCCTACGAGCAGTACTTC,-,TRBD1,TRBV30,TRBJ2-7
CASSDFRSTNEKLFF,TGTGCCAGCAGTGATTTCAGGTCAACTAATGAAAAACTGTTTTTT,-,-,TRBV6-1,TRBJ1-4
CASSSARGLRNYGYTF,TGCGCCAGCAGCTCCGCTCGGGGGCTACGGAACTATGGCTACACCTTC,-,-,TRBV5-1,TRBJ1-2
CASSQDVRLPVSGANVLTF,TGCGCCAGCAGCCAAGATGTAAGACTACCGGTCTCTGGGGCCAACGTCCTGACTTTC,-,-,TRBV4-3,TRBJ2-6
CAWSVGAGARTEAFF,TGTGCCTGGAGTGTAGGTGCGGGGGCCAGGACTGAAGCTTTCTTT,once,-,TRBV30,TRBJ1-1
CASSRAGFFYF,TGTGCCAGCAGTAGGGCCGGATTTTTTTACTTC,-,-,TRBV28,TRBJ2-5
CSVEAGGTYEQYF,TGCAGCGTTGAAGCTGGCGGAACCTACGAGCAGTACTTC,-,-,TRBV29-1,TRBJ2-7
CASSQGAWETHQDTQYF,TGTGCCAGCAGCCAGGGGGCGTGGGAAACCCACCAAGATACGCAGTATTTT,-,-,TRBV4-2,TRBJ2-3
CAISYDTSTDTQYF,TGTGCCATCAGCTATGACACAAGCACAGATACGCAGTATTTT,-,-,TRBV10-3,TRBJ2-3
CSVEVGQLAEFF,TGCAGCGTTGAAGTCGGGCAGCTCGCCGAGTTCTTC,-,-,TRBV29-1,TRBJ2-1
CAWTRAVSNQPQHF,TGTGCCTGGACCCGGGCGGTTAGCAATCAGCCCCAGCATTTT,-,-,TRBV30,TRBJ1-5
CASSPGTGAPGELFF,TGTGCCAGCTCTCCCGGGACAGGCGCCCCCGGGGAGCTGTTTTTT,-,TRBD1,TRBV18,TRBJ2-2
CASSLLAVTEAFF,TGTGCCAGCAGCTTGTTGGCGGTAACTGAAGCTTTCTTT,-,-,TRBV5-5,TRBJ1-1
CASSLDWGQWVYGYTF,TGCGCCAGCAGCTTGGATTGGGGCCAGTGGGTCTATGGCTACACCTTC,-,-,TRBV5-1,TRBJ1-2